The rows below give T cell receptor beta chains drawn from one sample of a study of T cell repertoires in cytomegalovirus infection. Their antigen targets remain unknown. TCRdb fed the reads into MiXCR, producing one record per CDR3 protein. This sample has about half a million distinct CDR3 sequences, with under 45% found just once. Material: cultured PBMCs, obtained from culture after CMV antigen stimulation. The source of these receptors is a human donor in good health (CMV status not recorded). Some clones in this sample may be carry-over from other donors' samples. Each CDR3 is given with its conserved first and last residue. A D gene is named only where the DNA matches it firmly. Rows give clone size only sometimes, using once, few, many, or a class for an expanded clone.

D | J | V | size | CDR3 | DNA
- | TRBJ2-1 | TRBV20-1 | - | CSSLYYNEQFF | TGCAGTTCACTGTACTACAATGAGCAGTTCTTC
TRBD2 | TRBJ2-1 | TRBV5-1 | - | CASSLGGLAEGGEQFF | TGCGCCAGCAGCTTGGGTGGACTAGCGGAGGGAGGTGAGCAGTTCTTC
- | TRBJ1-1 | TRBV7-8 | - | CASSLRPTGTVNTEAFF | TGTGCCAGCAGCCTTAGACCTACAGGGACGGTGAACACTGAAGCTTTCTTT
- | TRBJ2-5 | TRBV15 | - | CATSRGGQEETQYF | TGTGCCACCAGCAGAGGAGGGCAGGAGGAGACCCAGTACTTC
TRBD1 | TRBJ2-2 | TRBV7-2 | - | CASSLDLGTGGTGELFF | TGTGCCAGCAGCTTAGATCTTGGGACAGGTGGAACCGGGGAGCTGTTTTTT
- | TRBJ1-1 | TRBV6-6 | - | CASSYRRHLNTEAFF | TGTGCCAGCAGTTACAGGAGGCACCTGAACACTGAAGCTTTCTTT
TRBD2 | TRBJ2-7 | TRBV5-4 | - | CASSWGGLASYEQYF | TGTGCCAGCAGCTGGGGAGGACTAGCTAGTTACGAGCAGTACTTC
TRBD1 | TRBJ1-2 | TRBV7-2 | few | CASSKTGAWNYGYTF | TGTGCCAGCAGCAAAACAGGGGCCTGGAACTATGGCTACACCTTC
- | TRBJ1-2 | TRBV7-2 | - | CASSLNPQFAGGYTF | TGTGCCAGCAGCTTAAATCCCCAGTTTGCGGGTGGCTACACCTTC
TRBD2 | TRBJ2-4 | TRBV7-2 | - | CASRPAGGYIQYF | TGTGCCAGCAGGCCAGCCGGGGGGTACATTCAGTACTTC
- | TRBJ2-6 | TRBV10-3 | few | CAISGRQYGANVLTF | TGTGCCATCAGTGGGAGACAGTACGGGGCCAACGTCCTGACTTTC
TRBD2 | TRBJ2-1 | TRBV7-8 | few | CASSSPTSGSKNEQFF | TGTGCCAGCAGCTCCCCGACTAGCGGGAGTAAAAATGAGCAGTTCTTC
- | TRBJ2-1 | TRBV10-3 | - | CAIGGGAGAANEQFF | TGTGCCATCGGGGGGGGGGCGGGAGCGGCCAATGAGCAGTTCTTC
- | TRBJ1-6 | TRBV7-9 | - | CASSSGRGYNSPLHF | TGTGCCAGCAGCTCCGGCAGGGGCTATAATTCACCCCTCCACTTT
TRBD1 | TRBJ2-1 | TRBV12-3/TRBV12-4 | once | CASSTPGQLYNEQFF | TGTGCCAGCAGTACCCCGGGACAGCTCTACAATGAGCAGTTCTTC
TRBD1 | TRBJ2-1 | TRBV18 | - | CASSPQDRGANEQFF | TGTGCCAGCTCACCACAGGACAGGGGTGCTAATGAGCAGTTCTTC
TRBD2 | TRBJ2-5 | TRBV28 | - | CASSPQVGGAQYF | TGTGCCAGCAGTCCCCAGGTGGGGGGGGCCCAGTACTTC
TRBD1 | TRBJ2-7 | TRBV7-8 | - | CASSLLGQGRRGYEQYF | TGTGCCAGCAGCTTATTGGGACAGGGTAGAAGGGGGTACGAGCAGTACTTC
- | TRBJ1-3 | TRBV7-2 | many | CASSAGQGKGNTIYF | TGTGCCAGCAGCGCCGGGCAGGGCAAAGGAAACACCATATATTTT
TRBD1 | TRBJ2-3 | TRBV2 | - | CASSDRTGRDTQYF | TGTGCCAGCAGTGATCGGACAGGGAGGGATACGCAGTATTTT
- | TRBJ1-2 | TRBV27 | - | CASSSNTDYGYTF | TGTGCCAGCAGTTCCAACACAGACTATGGCTACACCTTC
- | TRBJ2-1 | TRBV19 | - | CASSIKSLALRFNEQFF | TGTGCCAGTAGTATTAAGTCGCTAGCGCTAAGGTTTAATGAGCAGTTCTTC
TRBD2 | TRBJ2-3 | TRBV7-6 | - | CASSFDPTSGGRDTQYF | TGTGCCAGCAGCTTCGATCCGACTAGCGGGGGGAGAGATACGCAGTATTTT
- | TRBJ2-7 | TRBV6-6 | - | CASSYSIGYEQYF | TGTGCCAGCAGTTACTCGATTGGGTACGAGCAGTACTTC
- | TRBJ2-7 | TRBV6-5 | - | CASSSPGQIQHEQYF | TGTGCCAGCAGTTCCCCCGGACAGATCCAGCACGAGCAGTACTTC
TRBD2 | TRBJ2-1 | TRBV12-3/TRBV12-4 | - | CASSLPPRAGGLYNEQFF | TGTGCCAGCAGTTTACCCCCCCGGGCGGGGGGGCTATACAATGAGCAGTTCTTC
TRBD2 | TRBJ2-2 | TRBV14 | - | CASSQAAGGNTGELFF | TGTGCCAGCAGCCAAGCAGCGGGGGGAAACACCGGGGAGCTGTTTTTT
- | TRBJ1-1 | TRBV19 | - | CASNGARAAFF | TGTGCCAGTAATGGGGCAAGGGCGGCTTTCTTT
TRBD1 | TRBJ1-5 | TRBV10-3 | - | CAIRQGGGNQPQHF | TGTGCCATCAGACAGGGGGGTGGGAATCAGCCCCAGCATTTT
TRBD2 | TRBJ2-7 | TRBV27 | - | CASSLTPGLAFYEQYF | TGTGCCAGCAGTCTCACCCCGGGACTAGCTTTCTACGAGCAGTACTTC
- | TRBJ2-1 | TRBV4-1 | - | CASSQRREQFF | TGCGCCAGCAGCCAGAGACGAGAGCAGTTCTTC